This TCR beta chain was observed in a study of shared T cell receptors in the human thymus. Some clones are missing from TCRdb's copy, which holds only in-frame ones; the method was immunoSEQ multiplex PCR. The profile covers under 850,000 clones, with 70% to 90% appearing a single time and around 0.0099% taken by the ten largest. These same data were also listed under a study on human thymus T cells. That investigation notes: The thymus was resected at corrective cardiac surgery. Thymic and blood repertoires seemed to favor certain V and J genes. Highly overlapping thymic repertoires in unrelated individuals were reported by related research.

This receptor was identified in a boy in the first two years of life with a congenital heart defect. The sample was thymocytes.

DNA of the CDR3: TGTGCCAGCAGCTTAGAATGGCAGCGCTCCTATGGCTACACCTTC. Translation: CASSLEWQRSYGYTF. The V and J genes are TRBV7-8 and TRBJ1-2; D not resolved. Germline CDR1 is SGHVS and CDR2 is FQNEAQ. Trimming cost V 1 base and J 4 bases, with 13 bases left between them. This CDR3 spans 15 amino acids.